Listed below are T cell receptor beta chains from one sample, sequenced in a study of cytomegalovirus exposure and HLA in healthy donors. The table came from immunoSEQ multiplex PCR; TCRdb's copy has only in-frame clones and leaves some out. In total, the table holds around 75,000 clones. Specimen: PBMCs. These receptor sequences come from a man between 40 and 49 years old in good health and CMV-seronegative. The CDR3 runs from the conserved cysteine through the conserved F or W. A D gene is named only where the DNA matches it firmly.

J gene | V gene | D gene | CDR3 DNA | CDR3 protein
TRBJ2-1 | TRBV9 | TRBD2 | TGTGCCAGCAGCGTAGTTGCGGGAGGGTTGGATGAGCAGTTCTTC | CASSVVAGGLDEQFF
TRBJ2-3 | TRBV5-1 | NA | TGCGCCAGCAGCTTGGGACAGAAAGATACGCAGTATTTT | CASSLGQKDTQYF
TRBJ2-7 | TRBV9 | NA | TGTGCCAGCAGCCCCCGGGACTTACTCCTTTCCTACGAGCAGTACTTC | CASSPRDLLLSYEQYF
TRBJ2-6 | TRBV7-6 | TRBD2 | TGTGCCAGCAGCTCCTCGGGGGGGGGCTCTGGGGCCAACGTCCTGACTTTC | CASSSSGGGSGANVLTF
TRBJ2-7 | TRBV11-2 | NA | TGTGCCAGCAGCTTTGACAGGCCTGCGGGTTACGAGCAGTACTTC | CASSFDRPAGYEQYF
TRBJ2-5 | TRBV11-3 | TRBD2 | TGTGCCAGCAGCTTAGGCTTAGCGGGGCCATTGGAGACCCAGTACTTC | CASSLGLAGPLETQYF
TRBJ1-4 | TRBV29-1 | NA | TGCAGCGTTTACAGTCCAACTAATGAAAAACTGTTTTTT | CSVYSPTNEKLFF
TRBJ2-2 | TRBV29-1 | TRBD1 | TGCAGCGCCCACCCAGGGGGCCCTACGAACACCGGGGAGCTGTTTTTT | CSAHPGGPTNTGELFF
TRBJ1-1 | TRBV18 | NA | TGTGCCAGCTCAACTAAACAGGGCTGGCCTGAAGCTTTCTTT | CASSTKQGWPEAFF
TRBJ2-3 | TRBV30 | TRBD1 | TGTGCCTGGAGCGGGACAGGATTACGAATTATTGGTACGCAGTATTTT | CAWSGTGLRIIGTQYF
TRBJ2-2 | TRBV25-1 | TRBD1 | TGTGCCAGCAGTGAATCGGGACAGGGGCCCGGGGAGCTGTTTTTT | CASSESGQGPGELFF
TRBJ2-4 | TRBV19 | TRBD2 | TGTGCCAGTAGCCCGGGACTAGCGGGCATACTAGCCAAAAACATTCAGTACTTC | CASSPGLAGILAKNIQYF
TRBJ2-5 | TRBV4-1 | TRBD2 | TGCGCCAGCAGCCAAGACTGGGCTAGCGGGGGGTGGAAGGAGACCCAGTACTTC | CASSQDWASGGWKETQYF
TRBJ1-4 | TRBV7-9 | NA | TGTGCCAGCAGCCCTGGTTACAACCGGGACATCGAAAAACTGTTTTTT | CASSPGYNRDIEKLFF
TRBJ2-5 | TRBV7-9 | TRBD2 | TGTGCCAGCAGCCATCCCCCAGCGGGAGGGATGGAGACCCAGTACTTC | CASSHPPAGGMETQYF
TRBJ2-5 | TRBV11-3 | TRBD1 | TGTGCCAGCAGCCTAGGACAGGGGCAAGAGACCCAGTACTTC | CASSLGQGQETQYF
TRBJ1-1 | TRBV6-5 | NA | TGTGCCAGCAGTTCCCCAATGAACACTGAAGCTTTCTTT | CASSSPMNTEAFF
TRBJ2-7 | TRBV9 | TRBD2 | TGTGCCAGCAGCCCCGGGACTAGCTGGGGGTGGCAGTACTTC | CASSPGTSWGWQYF
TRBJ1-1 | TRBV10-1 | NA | TGCGCCAGCAGCCAAGAACCGGGCACTGAAGCTTTCTTT | CASSQEPGTEAFF
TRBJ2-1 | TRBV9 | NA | TGTGCCAGCAGCTACACAGGATATGAGCAGTTCTTC | CASSYTGYEQFF
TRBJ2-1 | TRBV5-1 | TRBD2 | TGCGCCAGCAGCAAGGGGACTATGGGCAATGAGCAGTTCTTC | CASSKGTMGNEQFF
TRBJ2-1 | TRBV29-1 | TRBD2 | TGCAGCGTTGACAGGACTAGGGCGACTAATAGGCAGTTCTTC | CSVDRTRATNRQFF
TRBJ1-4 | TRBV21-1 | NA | TGTGCCAGCAGCAACAGGGTCGCGAGGAATGAAAAACTGTTTTTT | CASSNRVARNEKLFF
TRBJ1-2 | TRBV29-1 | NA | TGCAGCCCCGGCCCCCGGAGGGTTCGGGATGGCTACACCTTC | CSPGPRRVRDGYTF
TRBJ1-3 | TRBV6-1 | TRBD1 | TGTGCCAGCCGGGACAGGGGAAGTGGAAACACCATATATTTT | CASRDRGSGNTIYF
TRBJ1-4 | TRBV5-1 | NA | TGCGCCAGCAGCTTGGGTAACACCCGTAATGAAAAACTGTTTTTT | CASSLGNTRNEKLFF
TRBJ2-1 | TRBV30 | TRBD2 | TGTGCCTGGAGTCGAACTAGCGGGGGGGCTTACTACAATGAGCAGTTCTTC | CAWSRTSGGAYYNEQFF
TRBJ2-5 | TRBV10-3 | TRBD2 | TGTGCCATCAGTGAGTCGTGGCGGGGGGGGTATCAAGAGACCCAGTACTTC | CAISESWRGGYQETQYF
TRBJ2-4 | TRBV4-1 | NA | TGCGCCAGCAGCCACGGACAGACACAAAGGGAAAACATTCAGTACTTC | CASSHGQTQRENIQYF
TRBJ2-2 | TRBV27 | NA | TGTGCCAGCAGTTTGTGGGGGCGGTCCTCGGGGACCGGGGAGCTGTTTTTT | CASSLWGRSSGTGELFF
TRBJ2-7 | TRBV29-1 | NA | TGCAGCGTTGAAGGGGGGCAGGGGGGATACGAGCAGTACTTC | CSVEGGQGGYEQYF
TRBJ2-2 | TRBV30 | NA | TGTGCCTGGAGGGCGGGGGCCCACACCGGGGAGCTGTTTTTT | CAWRAGAHTGELFF
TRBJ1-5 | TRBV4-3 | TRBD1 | TGCGCCAGCAGCCAAGATACCCGGGACAGGGTAAATCAGCCCCAGCATTTT | CASSQDTRDRVNQPQHF
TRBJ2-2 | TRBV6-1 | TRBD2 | TGTGCCAGCCGGGGGGGCGCAAACACCGGGGAGCTGTTTTTT | CASRGGANTGELFF